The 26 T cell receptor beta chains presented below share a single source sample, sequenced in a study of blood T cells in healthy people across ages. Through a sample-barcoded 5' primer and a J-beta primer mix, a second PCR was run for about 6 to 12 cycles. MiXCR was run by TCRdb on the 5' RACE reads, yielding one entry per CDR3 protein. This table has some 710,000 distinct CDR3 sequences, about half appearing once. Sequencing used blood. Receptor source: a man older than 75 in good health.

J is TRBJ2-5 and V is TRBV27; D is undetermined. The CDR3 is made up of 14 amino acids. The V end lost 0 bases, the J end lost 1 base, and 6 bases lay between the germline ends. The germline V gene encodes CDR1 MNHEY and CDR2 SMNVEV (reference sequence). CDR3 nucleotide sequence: TGTGCCAGCAGTTTATCTACGGGCCAAGAGACCCAGTACTTC. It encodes CASSLSTGQETQYF.

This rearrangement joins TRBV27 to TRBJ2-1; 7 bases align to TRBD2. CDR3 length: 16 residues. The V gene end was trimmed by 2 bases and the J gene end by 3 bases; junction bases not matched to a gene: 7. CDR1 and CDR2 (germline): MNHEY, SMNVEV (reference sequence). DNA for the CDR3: TGTGCCAGCAGTTTAACCCGCGGACTAGTCTACAATGAGCAGTTCTTC. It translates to CASSLTRGLVYNEQFF.

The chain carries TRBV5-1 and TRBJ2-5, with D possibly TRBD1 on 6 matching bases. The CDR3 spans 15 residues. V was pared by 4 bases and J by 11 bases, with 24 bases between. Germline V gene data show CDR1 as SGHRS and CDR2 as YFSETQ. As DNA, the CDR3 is TGCGCCAGCAGCGGGGATGGGGGCTCCTACAATGAGCAGTACTTC. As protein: CASSGDGGSYNEQYF.

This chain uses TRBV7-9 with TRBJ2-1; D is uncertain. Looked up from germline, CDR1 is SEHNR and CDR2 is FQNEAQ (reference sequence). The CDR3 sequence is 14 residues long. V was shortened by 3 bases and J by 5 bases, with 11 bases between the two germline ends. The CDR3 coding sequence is TGTGCCAGCAGCTTGGTTACGGTGAACAATGAGCAGTTCTTC. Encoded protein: CASSLVTVNNEQFF.

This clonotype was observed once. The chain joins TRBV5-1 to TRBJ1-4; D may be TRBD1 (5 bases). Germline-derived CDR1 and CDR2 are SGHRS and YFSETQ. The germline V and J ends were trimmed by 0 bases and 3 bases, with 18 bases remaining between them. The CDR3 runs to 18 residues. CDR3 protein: CASSLARQGSEANEKLFF. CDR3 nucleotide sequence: TGCGCCAGCAGCTTGGCCCGGCAGGGCTCGGAGGCTAATGAAAAACTGTTTTTT. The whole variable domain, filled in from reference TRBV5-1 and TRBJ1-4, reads KAGVTQTPRYLIKTRGQQVTLSCSPISGHRSVSWYQQTPGQGLQFLFEYFSETQRNKGNFPGRFSGRQFSNSRSEMNVSTLELGDSALYLCASSLARQGSEANEKLFFGSGTQLSVL.

DNA for the CDR3: TGTGCCAGCAGCTCCCTACCCCAGGGACGGGCTTTCTTT. Its protein product is CASSSLPQGRAFF. The chain couples TRBV7-8 to TRBJ1-1; perhaps TRBD1 as D (5 bases). CDR1 is SGHVS and CDR2 is FQNEAQ in the germline V gene. V lost 4 bases to trimming and J lost 11 bases, with 17 bases between them. The CDR3 extends over 13 amino acids.

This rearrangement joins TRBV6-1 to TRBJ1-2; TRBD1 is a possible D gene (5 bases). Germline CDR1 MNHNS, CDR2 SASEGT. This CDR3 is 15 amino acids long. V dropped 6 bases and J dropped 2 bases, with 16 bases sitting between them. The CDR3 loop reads CASRATGGVNYGYTF. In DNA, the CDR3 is TGTGCCAGCAGAGCCACAGGAGGCGTCAACTATGGCTACACCTTC.

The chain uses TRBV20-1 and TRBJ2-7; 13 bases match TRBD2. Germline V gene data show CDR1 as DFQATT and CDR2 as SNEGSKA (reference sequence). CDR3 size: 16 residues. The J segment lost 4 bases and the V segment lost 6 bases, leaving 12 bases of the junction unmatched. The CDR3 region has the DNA TGCAGTGCAAACAGCCCTACTAGCGGGAGGGGGTACGAGCAGTACTTC. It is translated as CSANSPTSGRGYEQYF.

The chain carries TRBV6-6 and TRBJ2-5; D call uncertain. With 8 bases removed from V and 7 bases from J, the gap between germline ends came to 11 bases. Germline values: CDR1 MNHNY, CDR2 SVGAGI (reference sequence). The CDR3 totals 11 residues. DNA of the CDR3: TGTGCCAGCGTCCGAGGCGGGACCCAGTACTTC. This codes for CASVRGGTQYF.

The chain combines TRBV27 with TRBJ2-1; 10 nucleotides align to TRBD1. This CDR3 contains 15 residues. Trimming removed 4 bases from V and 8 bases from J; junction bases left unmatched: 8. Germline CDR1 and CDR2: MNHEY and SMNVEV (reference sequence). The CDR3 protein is CASSSGQGFVHEQFF. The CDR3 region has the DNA TGTGCCAGCAGTTCGGGACAGGGGTTTGTCCATGAGCAGTTCTTC.

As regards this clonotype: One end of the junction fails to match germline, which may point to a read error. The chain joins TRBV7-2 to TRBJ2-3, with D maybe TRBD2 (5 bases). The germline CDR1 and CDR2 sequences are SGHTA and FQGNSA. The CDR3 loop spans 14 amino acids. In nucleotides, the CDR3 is TGTGCCGGCAGCTTAGGGCTAGCAACAGATACGCAGTATTTT. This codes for CAGSLGLATDTQYF.

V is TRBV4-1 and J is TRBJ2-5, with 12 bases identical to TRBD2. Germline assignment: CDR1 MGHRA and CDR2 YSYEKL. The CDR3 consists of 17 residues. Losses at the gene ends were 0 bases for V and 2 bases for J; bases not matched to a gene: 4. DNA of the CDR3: TGCGCCAGCAGCCAAGATCTACTAGCGGGAGGTCAAGAGACCCAGTACTTC. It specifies CASSQDLLAGGQETQYF.

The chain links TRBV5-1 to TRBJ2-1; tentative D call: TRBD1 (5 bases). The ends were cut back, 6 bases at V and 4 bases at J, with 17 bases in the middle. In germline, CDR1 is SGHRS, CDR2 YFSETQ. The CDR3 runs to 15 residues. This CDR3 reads CASMEGALSYNEQFF. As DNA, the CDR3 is TGCGCCAGCATGGAAGGGGCACTCAGTTACAATGAGCAGTTCTTC.

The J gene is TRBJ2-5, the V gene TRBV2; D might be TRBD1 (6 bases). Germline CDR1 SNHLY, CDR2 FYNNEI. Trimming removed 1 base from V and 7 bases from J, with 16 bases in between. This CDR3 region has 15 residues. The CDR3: CASSEVRGIGGTQYF. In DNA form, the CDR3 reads TGTGCCAGCAGTGAAGTGCGTGGGATAGGGGGGACCCAGTACTTC.

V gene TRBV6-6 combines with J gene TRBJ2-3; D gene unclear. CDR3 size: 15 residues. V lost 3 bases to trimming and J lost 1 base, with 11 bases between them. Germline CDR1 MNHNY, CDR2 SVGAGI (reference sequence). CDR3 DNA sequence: TGTGCCAGCAGTTATTTGGGGTCAGGCACAGATACGCAGTATTTT. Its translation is CASSYLGSGTDTQYF.

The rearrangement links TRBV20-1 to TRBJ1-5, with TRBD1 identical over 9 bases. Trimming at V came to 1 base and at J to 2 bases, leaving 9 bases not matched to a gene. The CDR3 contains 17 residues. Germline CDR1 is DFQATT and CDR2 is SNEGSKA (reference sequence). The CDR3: CSARGSTGGSGNQPQHF. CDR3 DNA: TGCAGTGCTAGAGGGTCGACAGGGGGATCGGGCAATCAGCCCCAGCATTTT.

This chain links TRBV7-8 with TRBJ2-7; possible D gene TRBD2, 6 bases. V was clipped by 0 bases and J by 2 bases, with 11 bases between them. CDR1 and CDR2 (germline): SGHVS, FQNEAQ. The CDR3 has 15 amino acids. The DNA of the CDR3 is TGTGCCAGCAGCTTAGCTTGGGAGGTCCCCTACGAGCAGTACTTC. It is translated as CASSLAWEVPYEQYF.

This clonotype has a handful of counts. The CDR3 nucleotides are TGTGCCTGGAGTAGTATGGAAATTGAGCAGTTCTTC. Translation gives CAWSSMEIEQFF. The chain couples TRBV30 to TRBJ2-1; D is undetermined. The CDR3 is 12 residues long. CDR1 is GTSNPN, CDR2 SVGIG, per germline (reference sequence). Deletions cut 2 bases from V and 9 bases from J, with 11 bases between.

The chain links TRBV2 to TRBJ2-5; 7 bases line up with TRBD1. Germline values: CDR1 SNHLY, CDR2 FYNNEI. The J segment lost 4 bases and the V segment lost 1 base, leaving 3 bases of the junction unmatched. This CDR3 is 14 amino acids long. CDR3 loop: CASSEGDSRETQYF. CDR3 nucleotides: TGTGCCAGCAGTGAAGGGGACAGCCGAGAGACCCAGTACTTC.

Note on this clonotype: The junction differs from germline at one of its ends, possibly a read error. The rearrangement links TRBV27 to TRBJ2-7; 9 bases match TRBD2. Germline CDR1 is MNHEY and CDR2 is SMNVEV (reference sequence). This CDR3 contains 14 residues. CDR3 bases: TGTGCCATCAGTTCGGGGACTAGCAGATACGAGCAGTACTTC. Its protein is CAISSGTSRYEQYF.

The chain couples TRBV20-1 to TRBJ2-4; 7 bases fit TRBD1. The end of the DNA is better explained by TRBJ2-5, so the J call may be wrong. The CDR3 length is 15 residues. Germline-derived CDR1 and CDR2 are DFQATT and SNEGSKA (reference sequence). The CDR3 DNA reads TGCAGTGCCCAGGACTTCGGGACAGCGAAAGAGACCCAGTACTTC. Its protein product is CSAQDFGTAKETQYF.

CDR3 loop: CASSIAGPYEQYF. The CDR3 DNA sequence: TGTGCCAGCAGCATAGCGGGACCCTACGAGCAGTACTTC. V and J are TRBV12-3 or TRBV12-4 and TRBJ2-7; 8 bases are shared with TRBD2. CDR3 length equals 13 residues. The trim removed 6 bases at V and 2 bases at J, leaving 3 bases unmatched.

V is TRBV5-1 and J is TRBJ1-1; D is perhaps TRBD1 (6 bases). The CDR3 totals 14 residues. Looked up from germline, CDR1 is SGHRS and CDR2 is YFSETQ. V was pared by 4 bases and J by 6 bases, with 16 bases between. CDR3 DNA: TGCGCCAGCAGCCAAGGACAGACCTCAGCTGAAGCTTTCTTT. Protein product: CASSQGQTSAEAFF.

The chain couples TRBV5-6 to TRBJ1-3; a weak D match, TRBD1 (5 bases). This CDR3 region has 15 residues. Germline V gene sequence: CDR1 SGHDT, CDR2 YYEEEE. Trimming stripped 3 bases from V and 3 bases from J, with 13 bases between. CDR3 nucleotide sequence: TGTGCCAGCAGCTGGACAAGGGCCTTTGGAAACACCATATATTTT. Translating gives CASSWTRAFGNTIYF.

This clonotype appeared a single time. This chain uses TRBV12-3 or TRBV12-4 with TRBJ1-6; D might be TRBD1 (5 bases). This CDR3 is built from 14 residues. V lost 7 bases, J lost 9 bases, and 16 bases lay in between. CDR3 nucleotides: TGTGCCAGCACTTTTGCGGGGAGGGGTTCACCCCTCCACTTT. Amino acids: CASTFAGRGSPLHF.

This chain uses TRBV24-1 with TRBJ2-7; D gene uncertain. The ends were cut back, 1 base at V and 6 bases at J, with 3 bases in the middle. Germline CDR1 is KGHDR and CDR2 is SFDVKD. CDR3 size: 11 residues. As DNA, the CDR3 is TGTGCCACCAGTGATTTAGGCGAGCAGTACTTC. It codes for CATSDLGEQYF.